These 12 T cell receptor beta chains came from one sample sequenced in a study of cytomegalovirus exposure and HLA in healthy donors. PCR was performed using 60 Vbeta and 13 Jbeta primers. Sequencing was performed with immunoSEQ multiplex PCR; in TCRdb, only in-frame clones are kept and a portion is missing. The sample shows some 150,000 clones, about three quarters of them seen only once. The specimen was PBMCs. The receptors shown here come from a female donor in good health and CMV-seronegative.

The chain recombines TRBV21-1 with TRBJ2-3; the DNA was not used to check the table's D call, TRBD2. TRBV21-1 is shown as a pseudogene. CDR3 size: 21 residues. The CDR3 nucleotides read TGTGCCAGCAGCAAAGTGGCCGGGACTAGCGGCCACCTTTTACTCACAGATACGCAGTATTTT. This encodes CASSKVAGTSGHLLLTDTQYF.

The chain joins TRBV27 to TRBJ2-7; D remains unclear. The germline V gene has CDR1 MNHEY and CDR2 SMNVEV (reference sequence). CDR3 size: 13 residues. Trimming stripped 5 bases from V and 6 bases from J, with 14 bases between. Written as DNA, the CDR3 is TGTGCCAGCAGTCACCCCCCATCGGGCGAGCAGTACTTC. This translates into CASSHPPSGEQYF.

J is TRBJ1-2 and V is TRBV9; D is undetermined. Looked up from germline, CDR1 is SGDLS and CDR2 is YYNGEE. V dropped 0 bases and J dropped 6 bases, with 9 bases sitting between them. The CDR3 runs 13 residues. CDR3: CASSVGRVDGYTF. The CDR3 DNA sequence: TGTGCCAGCAGCGTAGGGAGAGTTGATGGCTACACCTTC.

This clone was counted between two and nine times. V usage is TRBV11-2 and J usage is TRBJ2-7; 9 nucleotides agree with TRBD2. The CDR3 has 13 residues. The V gene's germline CDR1 is SGHAT and CDR2 FQNNGV. Trimming at V came to 3 bases and at J to 6 bases, leaving 3 bases not matched to a gene. The CDR3 sequence is CASSFGTSFEQYF. The CDR3 DNA is TGTGCCAGCAGCTTTGGGACTAGCTTCGAGCAGTACTTC.

The V and J genes are TRBV5-4 and TRBJ2-3, with D possibly TRBD2 on 5 matching bases. Germline V lookup: CDR1 SGHNT, CDR2 YYREEE (reference sequence). Trimming cost V 5 bases and J 2 bases, with 12 bases left between them. The CDR3 is 14 residues long. The CDR3 DNA sequence: TGTGCCAGCAGTGCCGGGGATTACACAGATACGCAGTATTTT. Translating it yields CASSAGDYTDTQYF.

The chain couples TRBV25-1 to TRBJ2-4; 7 bases are a match to TRBD1. After removal of 7 bases from V and 8 bases from J, the junction contained 8 bases not matched to a gene. CDR1 is MGHDK and CDR2 is SYGVNS in the germline V gene. This CDR3 has 13 residues. The CDR3 bases are TGTGCCAGCAAGACAGGGTCTGGAGACATTCAGTACTTC. It is translated as CASKTGSGDIQYF.

Comment on this clone: The same CDR3 is also encoded by other DNA sequences in this sample. This sequence joins TRBV5-1 and TRBJ1-5, with a tentative D call TRBD1 (6 bases). The CDR3 sequence is 14 residues long. Germline V lookup: CDR1 SGHRS, CDR2 YFSETQ. Trimming cost V 2 bases and J 3 bases, with 9 bases left between them. CDR3 in DNA: TGCGCCAGCAGCTTAACAGGGATCAATCAGCCCCAGCATTTT. This gives the protein CASSLTGINQPQHF.

The rearrangement links TRBV27 to TRBJ1-1, with 8 bases matching TRBD1. Trimming took 0 bases from V and 0 from J; bases not matched to a gene: 3. The CDR3 is 16 residues long. From germline, CDR1 is MNHEY and CDR2 SMNVEV (reference sequence). The CDR3 is CASSLSTGGLNTEAFF. DNA of the CDR3: TGTGCCAGCAGTTTATCTACAGGGGGACTGAACACTGAAGCTTTCTTT.

The count of this clone is one. The chain employs TRBV10-3 and TRBJ1-2; 7 bases are shared with TRBD1. Germline trimming cut 6 bases from V and 1 base from J; bases unmatched to any gene: 8. Germline CDR1 reads ENHRY; CDR2 reads SYGVKD. CDR3 length: 15 residues. The CDR3 coding sequence is TGTGCCATCAGGACGGAGACAGGGTATAACTATGGCTACACCTTC. This encodes CAIRTETGYNYGYTF.

The chain recombines TRBV2 with TRBJ1-2; D gene unclear. V lost 3 bases and J lost 4, with 15 bases in between. Germline CDR1 is SNHLY and CDR2 is FYNNEI. This CDR3 is built from 15 residues. The chain's CDR3 is CASSEQAGILYGYTF. The DNA of the CDR3 is TGTGCCAGCAGTGAGCAAGCGGGGATTCTCTATGGCTACACCTTC.

The rearrangement joins TRBV6-6 to TRBJ1-2; the match to TRBD1 covers 7 bases. The CDR3 sequence is 16 residues long. Trimming removed 6 bases from V and 6 bases from J; junction bases left unmatched: 16. Germline assignment: CDR1 MNHNY and CDR2 SVGAGI (reference sequence). The CDR3 nucleotides are TGTGCCAGCAGCCCTTCACCGGGACAGATCTCGAATGGCTACACCTTC. Its translation is CASSPSPGQISNGYTF.

This clone occurred once. This chain connects TRBV2 to TRBJ2-5, with D maybe TRBD2 (6 bases). Germline V gene sequence: CDR1 SNHLY, CDR2 FYNNEI. Trimming shortened V by 2 bases and J by 0 bases, and 7 bases separated the two germline ends. This CDR3 is 14 amino acids long. The CDR3 spells CASSERTNQETQYF. CDR3 bases: TGTGCCAGCAGTGAAAGGACTAACCAAGAGACCCAGTACTTC. The full variable domain, with the rest looked up from reference TRBV2 and TRBJ2-5, is EPEVTQTPSHQVTQMGQEVILRCVPISNHLYFYWYRQILGQKVEFLVSFYNNEISEKSEIFDDQFSVERPDGSNFTLKIRSTKLEDSAMYFCASSERTNQETQYFGPGTRLLVL.